The clone carrying this T cell receptor beta chain showed up just a few times. This specimen belongs to a study of T cell responses to AZD1222 COVID-19 vaccine. Germline lookup yields CDR1 LGHNA and CDR2 YNFKEQ. This CDR3 is built from 15 residues. The trim removed 0 bases at V and 7 bases at J, leaving 5 bases unmatched. Repertoires were generated with immunoSEQ multiplex PCR, while TCRdb's copy carries only in-frame clones and drops some. The sample holds around 78,000 clones, 75% to 95% seen once. The input for sequencing was peripheral blood, taken 28 days after the second AZD1222 dose. The V call is TRBV4-2, the J call TRBJ2-1, with TRBD1 matching 8 bases. The clonotype was recovered from an adult who received the AZD1222 COVID-19 vaccine. The DNA of the CDR3 is TGTGCCAGCAGCCAAGATAGAAGGACAGGGAATGAGCAGTTCTTC. Translated, it gives CASSQDRRTGNEQFF.